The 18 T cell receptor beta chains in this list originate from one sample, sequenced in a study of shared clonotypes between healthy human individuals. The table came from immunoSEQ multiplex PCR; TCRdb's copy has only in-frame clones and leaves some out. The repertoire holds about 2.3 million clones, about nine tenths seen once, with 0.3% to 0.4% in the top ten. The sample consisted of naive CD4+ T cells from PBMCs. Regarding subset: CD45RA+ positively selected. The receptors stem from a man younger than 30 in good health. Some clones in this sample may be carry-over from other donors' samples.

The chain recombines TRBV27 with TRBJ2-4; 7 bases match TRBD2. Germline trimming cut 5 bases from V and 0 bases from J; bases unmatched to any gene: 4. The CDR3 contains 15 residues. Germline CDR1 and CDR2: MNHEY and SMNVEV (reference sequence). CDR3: CASSPWGGAKNIQYF. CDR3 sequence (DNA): TGTGCCAGCAGTCCATGGGGGGGAGCCAAAAACATTCAGTACTTC.

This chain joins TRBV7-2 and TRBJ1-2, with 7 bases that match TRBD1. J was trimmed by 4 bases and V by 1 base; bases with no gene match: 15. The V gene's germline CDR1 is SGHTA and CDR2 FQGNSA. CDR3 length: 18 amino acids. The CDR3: CASSLVPGQKPAGYGYTF. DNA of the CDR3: TGTGCCAGCAGCTTAGTCCCGGGACAGAAACCCGCGGGCTATGGCTACACCTTC.

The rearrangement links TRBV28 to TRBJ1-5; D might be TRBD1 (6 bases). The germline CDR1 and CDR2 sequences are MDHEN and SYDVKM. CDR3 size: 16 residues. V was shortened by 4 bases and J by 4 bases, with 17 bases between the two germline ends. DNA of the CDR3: TGTGCCAGCAGTTCAAAGGGGGGGGGAGGAAATCAGCCCCAGCATTTT. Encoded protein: CASSSKGGGGNQPQHF.

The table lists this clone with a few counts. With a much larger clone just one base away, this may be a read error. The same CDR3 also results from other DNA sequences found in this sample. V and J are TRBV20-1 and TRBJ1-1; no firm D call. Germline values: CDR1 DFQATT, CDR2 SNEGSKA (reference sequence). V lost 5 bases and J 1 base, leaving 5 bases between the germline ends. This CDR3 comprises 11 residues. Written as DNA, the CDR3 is TGCAGTGCTGGAGGGAACACTGAAGCTTTCTTT. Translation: CSAGGNTEAFF.

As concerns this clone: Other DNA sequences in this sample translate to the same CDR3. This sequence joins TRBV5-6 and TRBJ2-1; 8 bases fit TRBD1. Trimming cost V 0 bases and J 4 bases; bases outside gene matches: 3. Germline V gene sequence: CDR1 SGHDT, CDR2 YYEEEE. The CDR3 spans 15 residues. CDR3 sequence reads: CASSLGQGSYNEQFF. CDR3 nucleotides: TGTGCCAGCAGCTTGGGACAGGGGTCGTACAATGAGCAGTTCTTC.

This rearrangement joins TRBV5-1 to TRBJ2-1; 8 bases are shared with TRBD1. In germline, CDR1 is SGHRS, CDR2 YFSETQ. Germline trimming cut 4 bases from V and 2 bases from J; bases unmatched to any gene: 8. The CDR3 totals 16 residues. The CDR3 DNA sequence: TGCGCCAGCAGCCCCGGACAGGGTTTGCCCTACAATGAGCAGTTCTTC. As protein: CASSPGQGLPYNEQFF.

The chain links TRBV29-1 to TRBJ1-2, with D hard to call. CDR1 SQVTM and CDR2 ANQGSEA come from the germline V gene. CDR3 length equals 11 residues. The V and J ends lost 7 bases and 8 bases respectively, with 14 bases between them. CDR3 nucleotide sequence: TGCAGCGCAGGAGGGTCTCGGGGCTACACCTTC. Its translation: CSAGGSRGYTF.

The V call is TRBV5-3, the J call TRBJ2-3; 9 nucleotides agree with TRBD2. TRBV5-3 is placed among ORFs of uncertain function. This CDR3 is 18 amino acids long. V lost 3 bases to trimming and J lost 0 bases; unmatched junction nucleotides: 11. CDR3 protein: CARSCISGSSLSTDTQYF. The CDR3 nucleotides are TGTGCCAGAAGCTGCATTAGCGGGAGTTCCCTCAGCACAGATACGCAGTATTTT.

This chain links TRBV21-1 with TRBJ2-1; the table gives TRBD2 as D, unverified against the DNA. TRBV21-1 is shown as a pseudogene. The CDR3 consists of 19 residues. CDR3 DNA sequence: TGTGCCAGCAGCAAAGCGGAAGGACTAGCGGGAGGTAGGGACAATGAGCAGTTCTTC. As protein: CASSKAEGLAGGRDNEQFF.

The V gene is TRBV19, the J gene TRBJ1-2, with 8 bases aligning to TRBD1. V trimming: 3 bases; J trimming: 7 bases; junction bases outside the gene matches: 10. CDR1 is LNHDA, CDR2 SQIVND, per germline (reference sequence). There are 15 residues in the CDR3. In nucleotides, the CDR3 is TGTGCCAGTAGTATGGGATCAGGGGGCGCACGTGGCTACACCTTC. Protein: CASSMGSGGARGYTF.

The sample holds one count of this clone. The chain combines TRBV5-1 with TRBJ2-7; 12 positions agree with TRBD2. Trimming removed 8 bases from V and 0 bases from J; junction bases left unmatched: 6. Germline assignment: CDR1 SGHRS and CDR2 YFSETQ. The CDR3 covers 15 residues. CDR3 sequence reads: CASRGLAGSSYEQYF. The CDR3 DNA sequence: TGCGCCAGTAGGGGACTAGCGGGTAGCTCCTACGAGCAGTACTTC.

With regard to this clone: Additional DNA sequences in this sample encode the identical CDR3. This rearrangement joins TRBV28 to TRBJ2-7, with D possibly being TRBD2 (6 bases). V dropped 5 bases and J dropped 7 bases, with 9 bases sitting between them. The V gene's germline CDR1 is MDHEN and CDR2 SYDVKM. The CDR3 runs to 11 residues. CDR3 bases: TGTGCCAGCAGTCGCCGGGGGGAGCAGTACTTC. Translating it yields CASSRRGEQYF.

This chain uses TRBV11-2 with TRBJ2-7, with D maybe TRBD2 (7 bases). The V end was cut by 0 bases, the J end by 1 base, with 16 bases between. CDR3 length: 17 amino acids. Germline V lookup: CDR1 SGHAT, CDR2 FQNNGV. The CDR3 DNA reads TGTGCCAGCAGCTTAGAGCGGGGGCTAGCGGAATCCTACGAGCAGTACTTC. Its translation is CASSLERGLAESYEQYF.

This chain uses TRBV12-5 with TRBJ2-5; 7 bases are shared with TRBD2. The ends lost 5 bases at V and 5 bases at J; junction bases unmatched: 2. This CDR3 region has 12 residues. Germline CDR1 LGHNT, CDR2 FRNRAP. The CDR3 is CASGPAGETQYF. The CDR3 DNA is TGTGCTAGTGGTCCAGCGGGGGAGACCCAGTACTTC.

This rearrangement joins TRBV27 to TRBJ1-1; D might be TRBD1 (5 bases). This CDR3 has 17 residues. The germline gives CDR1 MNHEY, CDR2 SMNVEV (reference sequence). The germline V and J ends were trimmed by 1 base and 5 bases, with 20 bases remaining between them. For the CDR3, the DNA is TGTGCCAGCAGTTTATTAGGGCTCCGGGGGGAGAAGACTGAAGCTTTCTTT. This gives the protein CASSLLGLRGEKTEAFF.

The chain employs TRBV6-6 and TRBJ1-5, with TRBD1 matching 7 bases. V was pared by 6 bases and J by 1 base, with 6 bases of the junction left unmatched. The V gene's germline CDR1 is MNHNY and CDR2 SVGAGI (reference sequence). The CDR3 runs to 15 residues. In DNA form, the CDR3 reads TGTGCCAGCAGGCAGACAGGGTTGAGCAATCAGCCCCAGCATTTT. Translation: CASRQTGLSNQPQHF.

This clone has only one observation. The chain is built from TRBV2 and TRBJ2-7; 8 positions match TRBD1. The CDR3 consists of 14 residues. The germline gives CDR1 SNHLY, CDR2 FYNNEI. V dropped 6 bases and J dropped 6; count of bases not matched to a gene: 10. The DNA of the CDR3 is TGTGCCAGCAGCTACAGGGGGATAGGTTCCGAGCAGTACTTC. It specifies CASSYRGIGSEQYF. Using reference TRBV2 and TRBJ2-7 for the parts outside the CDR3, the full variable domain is EPEVTQTPSHQVTQMGQEVILRCVPISNHLYFYWYRQILGQKVEFLVSFYNNEISEKSEIFDDQFSVERPDGSNFTLKIRSTKLEDSAMYFCASSYRGIGSEQYFGPGTRLTVT.

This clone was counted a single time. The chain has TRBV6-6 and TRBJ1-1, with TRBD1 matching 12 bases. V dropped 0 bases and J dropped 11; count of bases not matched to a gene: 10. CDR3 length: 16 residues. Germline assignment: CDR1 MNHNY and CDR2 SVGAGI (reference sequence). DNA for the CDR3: TGTGCCAGCAGTTACTCGACCCGGGACAGGGGGCCTCGCGCTTTCTTT. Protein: CASSYSTRDRGPRAFF.